The source of this T cell receptor (beta chain) is a study of shared clonotypes between healthy human individuals. Here immunoSEQ multiplex PCR was the method, and the copy in TCRdb shows in-frame clones only, minus some. The sample lists about 100,000 clones; around 71% were seen once. The receptor was derived from a woman in her 30s in good health. The source material was memory CD8+ T cells sorted from blood. Subset described: CD45RO+ cells pooled with CCR7-negative TemRA cells.

CDR3 bases: TGTGCCAGCAGCCCAGGGGGGACAGAGGGGAACCAAGAGACCCAGTACTTC. Its protein is CASSPGGTEGNQETQYF. The chain recombines TRBV7-9 with TRBJ2-5; possibly TRBD1 for D (7 bases). The CDR3 has 17 amino acids. The germline V gene has CDR1 SEHNR and CDR2 FQNEAQ (reference sequence). Trimming removed 5 bases at V and 0 bases at J, with 19 bases between.